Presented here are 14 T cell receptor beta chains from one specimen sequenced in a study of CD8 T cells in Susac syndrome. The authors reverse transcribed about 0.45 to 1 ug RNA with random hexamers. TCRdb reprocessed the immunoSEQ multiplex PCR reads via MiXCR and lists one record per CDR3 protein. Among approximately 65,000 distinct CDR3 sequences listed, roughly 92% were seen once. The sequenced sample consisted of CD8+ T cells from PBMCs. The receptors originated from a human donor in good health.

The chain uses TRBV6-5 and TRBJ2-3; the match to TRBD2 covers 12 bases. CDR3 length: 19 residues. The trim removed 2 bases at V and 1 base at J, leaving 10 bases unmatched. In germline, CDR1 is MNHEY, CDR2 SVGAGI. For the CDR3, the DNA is TGTGCCAGCAGTTACCCCCCTAGCGGGGGGGCCGTGGGCACAGATACGCAGTATTTT. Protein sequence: CASSYPPSGGAVGTDTQYF.

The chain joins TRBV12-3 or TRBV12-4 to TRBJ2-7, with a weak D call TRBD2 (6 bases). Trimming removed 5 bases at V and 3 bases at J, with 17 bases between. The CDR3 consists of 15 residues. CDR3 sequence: CASSHTGTLYYEQYF. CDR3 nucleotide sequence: TGTGCCAGCAGTCACACCGGGACTCTATACTACGAGCAGTACTTC.

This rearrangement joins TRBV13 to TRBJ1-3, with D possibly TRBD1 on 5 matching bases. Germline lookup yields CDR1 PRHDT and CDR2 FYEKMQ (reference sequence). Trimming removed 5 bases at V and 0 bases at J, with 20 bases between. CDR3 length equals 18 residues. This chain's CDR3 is CASSPPGGLSSSGNTIYF. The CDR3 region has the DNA TGTGCCAGCAGCCCGCCCGGGGGTCTTTCGAGCTCTGGAAACACCATATATTTT.

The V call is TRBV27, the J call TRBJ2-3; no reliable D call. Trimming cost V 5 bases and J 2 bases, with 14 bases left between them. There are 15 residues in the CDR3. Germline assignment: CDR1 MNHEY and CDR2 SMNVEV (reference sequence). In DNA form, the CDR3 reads TGTGCCAGCAGTGTTTGGCCATTCGCCACAGATACGCAGTATTTT. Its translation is CASSVWPFATDTQYF.

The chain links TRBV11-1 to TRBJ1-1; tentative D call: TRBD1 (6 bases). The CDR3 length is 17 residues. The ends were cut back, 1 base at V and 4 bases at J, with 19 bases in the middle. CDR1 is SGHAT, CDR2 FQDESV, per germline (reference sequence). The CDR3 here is CASSLVYGRGAGTEAFF. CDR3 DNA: TGTGCCAGCAGCTTAGTGTACGGCAGGGGAGCCGGCACTGAAGCTTTCTTT.

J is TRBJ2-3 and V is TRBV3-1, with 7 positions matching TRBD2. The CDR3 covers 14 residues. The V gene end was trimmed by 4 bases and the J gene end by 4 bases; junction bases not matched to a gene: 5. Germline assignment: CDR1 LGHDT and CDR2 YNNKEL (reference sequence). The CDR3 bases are TGTGCCAGCAGCCTAGAAGGGAGGGCAGATACGCAGTATTTT. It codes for CASSLEGRADTQYF.

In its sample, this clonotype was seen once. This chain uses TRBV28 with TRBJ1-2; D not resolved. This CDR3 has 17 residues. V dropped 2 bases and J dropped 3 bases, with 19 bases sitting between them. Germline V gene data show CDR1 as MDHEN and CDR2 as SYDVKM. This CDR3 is CASSLISRSSLYYGYTF. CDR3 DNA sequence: TGTGCCAGCAGTTTAATAAGTCGTTCCTCCCTTTACTATGGCTACACCTTC.

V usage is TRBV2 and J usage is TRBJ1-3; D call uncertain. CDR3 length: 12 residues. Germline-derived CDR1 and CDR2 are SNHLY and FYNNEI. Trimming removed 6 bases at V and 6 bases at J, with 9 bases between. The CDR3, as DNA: TGTGCCAGCAGGGCGAGACAAAACACCATATATTTT. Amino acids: CASRARQNTIYF. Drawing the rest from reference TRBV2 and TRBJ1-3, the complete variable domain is EPEVTQTPSHQVTQMGQEVILRCVPISNHLYFYWYRQILGQKVEFLVSFYNNEISEKSEIFDDQFSVERPDGSNFTLKIRSTKLEDSAMYFCASRARQNTIYFGEGSWLTVV.

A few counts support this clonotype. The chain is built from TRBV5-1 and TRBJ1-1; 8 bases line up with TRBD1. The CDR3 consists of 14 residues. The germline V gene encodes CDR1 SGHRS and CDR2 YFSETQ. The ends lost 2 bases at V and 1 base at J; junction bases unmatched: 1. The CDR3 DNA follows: TGCGCCAGCAGCTTTGACAGGGGGAACACTGAAGCTTTCTTT. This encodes CASSFDRGNTEAFF. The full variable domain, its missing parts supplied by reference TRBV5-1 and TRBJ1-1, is KAGVTQTPRYLIKTRGQQVTLSCSPISGHRSVSWYQQTPGQGLQFLFEYFSETQRNKGNFPGRFSGRQFSNSRSEMNVSTLELGDSALYLCASSFDRGNTEAFFGQGTRLTVV.

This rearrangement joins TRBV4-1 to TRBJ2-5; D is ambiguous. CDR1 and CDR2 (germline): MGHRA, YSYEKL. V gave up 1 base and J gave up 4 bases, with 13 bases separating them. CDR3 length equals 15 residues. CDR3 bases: TGCGCCAGCAGCCAAGCCCGAGGACCGGGAGAGACCCAGTACTTC. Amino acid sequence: CASSQARGPGETQYF.

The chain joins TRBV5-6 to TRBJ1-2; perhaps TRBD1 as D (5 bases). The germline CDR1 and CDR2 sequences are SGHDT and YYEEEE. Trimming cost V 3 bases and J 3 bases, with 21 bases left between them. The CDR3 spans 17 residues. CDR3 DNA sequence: TGTGCCAGCAGCTCCCTGGACGGGACTGAGGTAGACTATGGCTACACCTTC. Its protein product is CASSSLDGTEVDYGYTF.

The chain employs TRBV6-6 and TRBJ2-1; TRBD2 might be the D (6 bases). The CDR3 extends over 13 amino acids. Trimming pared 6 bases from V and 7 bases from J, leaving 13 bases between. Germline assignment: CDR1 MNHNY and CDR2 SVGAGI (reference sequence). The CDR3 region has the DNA TGTGCCAGCAGCCAAGCCGGGGGTAATGAGCAGTTCTTC. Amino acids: CASSQAGGNEQFF.

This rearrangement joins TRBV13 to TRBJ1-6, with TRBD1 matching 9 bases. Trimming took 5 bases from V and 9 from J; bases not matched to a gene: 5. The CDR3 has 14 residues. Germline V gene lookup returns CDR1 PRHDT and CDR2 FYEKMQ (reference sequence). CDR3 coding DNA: TGTGCCAGCAGCCCCGGGACAGGGATTTCACCCCTCCACTTT. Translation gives CASSPGTGISPLHF.

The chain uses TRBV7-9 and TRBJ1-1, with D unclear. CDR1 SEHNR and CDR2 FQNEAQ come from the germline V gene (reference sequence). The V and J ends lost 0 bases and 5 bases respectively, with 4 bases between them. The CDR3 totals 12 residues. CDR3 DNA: TGTGCCAGCAGCTTAGCAGGAACTGAAGCTTTCTTT. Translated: CASSLAGTEAFF. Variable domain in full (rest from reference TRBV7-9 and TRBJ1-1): DTGVSQNPRHKITKRGQNVTFRCDPISEHNRLYWYRQTLGQGPEFLTYFQNEAQLEKSRLLSDRFSAERPKGSFSTLEIQRTEQGDSAMYLCASSLAGTEAFFGQGTRLTVV.